Here is one T cell receptor (beta chain) with its context. Its antigen is unidentified. Trimming took 0 bases from V and 4 from J, leaving 4 bases between them. The CDR3 spans 12 residues. CDR1 is SGHVS, CDR2 FQNEAQ, per germline. These data are taken from a study of graft-versus-host responses after intestinal transplantation. Study-level background: The transplants performed in recipients were multivisceral, liver-intestinal, or isolated intestinal. The recipients all started with anti-thymocyte globulin induction and then took tacrolimus and steroids for three to four years. Study findings and constraints: There were GvH clones found in recipient marrow, and some of them appeared first in ileum or blood.

The protocol was immunoSEQ multiplex PCR, while the TCRdb copy is restricted to in-frame clones and leaves out a portion. The sample consists of about 36,000 clones, roughly 95% of them appearing once. This sequence was found in a human donor who was the organ donor for an intestinal transplant. This sequence joins TRBV7-8 and TRBJ2-7; D is unclear. The material was unstimulated CD4+ T cells sorted from spleen or lymph node cells, obtained before transplant. CDR3 sequence reads: CASSLAFYEQYF. CDR3 DNA sequence: TGTGCCAGCAGCTTAGCATTTTACGAGCAGTACTTC.